A selection of T cell receptor beta chains follows, all from one sample in a study of CD8+ T cells in alopecia areata. Measured with immunoSEQ multiplex PCR; TCRdb has only the in-frame clones, and not every one. Of 130,000 to 150,000 clones listed, approximately 45% are singletons. The specimen sequenced was CD4+ T cells sorted from blood. The receptor set was obtained from a human donor with alopecia areata. Both conserved end residues are part of each CDR3. The D gene is left open where the match is weak. A clone size is listed for some rows: how often the clone was seen (once, few, many), or a class if it is expanded.

v_call	j_call	clone_size	d_call	cdr3_nt	cdr3_aa
TRBV27	TRBJ2-1	-	TRBD1	TGTGCCAGCAATGACAGGGTCTCCTACAATGAGCAGTTCTTC	CASNDRVSYNEQFF
TRBV7-8	TRBJ1-1	-	TRBD1	TGTGCCAGCAGCTTTACAGGGGGCTACCACCTCTTT	CASSFTGGYHLF
TRBV2	TRBJ1-2	-	-	TGTGCCAGCAGTGAAGCGCTAGTATCTAACTATGGCTACACCTTC	CASSEALVSNYGYTF
TRBV27	TRBJ1-2	few	TRBD1	TGTGCCAGCAGTCAGGGGGCTCGTGGCTACACCTTC	CASSQGARGYTF
TRBV7-9	TRBJ2-1	few	-	TGTGCCAGCAGCGTGGGCAATGAGCAGTTCTTC	CASSVGNEQFF
TRBV7-9	TRBJ1-5	-	-	TGTGCCAGCAGCTTGGAGGGGGTTTTGCCCCAGCATTTT	CASSLEGVLPQHF
TRBV20-1	TRBJ1-2	few	-	TGCCGAACCGGGACCCAGGATGGCTACACCTTC	CRTGTQDGYTF
TRBV5-1	TRBJ1-5	-	-	TGCGCCAGCAGCTTGCAGGACAGAAATCAGCCCCAGCATTTT	CASSLQDRNQPQHF
TRBV2	TRBJ2-1	-	TRBD2	TGTGCCAGCAGTCGTTTATACGGACTAGGCAATGAGCAGTTCTTC	CASSRLYGLGNEQFF
TRBV7-2	TRBJ2-7	-	-	TGTGCCAGCAGCGCGGCGTGGGAGCAGTACTTC	CASSAAWEQYF
TRBV5-6	TRBJ2-3	-	-	TGTGCCAGCAGCTCAATTGGGGAGATTCGAGATACGCAGTATTTT	CASSSIGEIRDTQYF
TRBV25-1	TRBJ2-7	-	-	TGTGCCAGCAGTGAAGTCTACGAGCAGTACTTC	CASSEVYEQYF
TRBV5-1	TRBJ2-7	-	TRBD2	TGCGCCAGCAGCTGGACTAGCGGGAGTTACGAGCAGTACTTC	CASSWTSGSYEQYF
TRBV30	TRBJ1-1	-	-	TGTGCCTCAGGAAGGAGGGGGAACACTGAAGCTTTCTTT	CASGRRGNTEAFF
TRBV7-9	TRBJ1-5	few	-	TGTGCCAGCAGCTATACGTCCAGTTTCGGGAGCAATCAGCCCCAGCATTTT	CASSYTSSFGSNQPQHF
TRBV5-1	TRBJ2-1	-	TRBD2	TGCGCCAGCAGAGCTAGCGGGAGCTCCTACAATGAGCAGTTCTTC	CASRASGSSYNEQFF
TRBV5-1	TRBJ2-7	few	TRBD2	TGCGCCAGCAGCGTTAGCGGGCCCGGGACCTACGAGCAGTACTTC	CASSVSGPGTYEQYF
TRBV18	TRBJ1-2	-	-	TGTGCCAGCTCACCAGTATCAGGGATTGTCTATGGCTACACCTTC	CASSPVSGIVYGYTF
TRBV27	TRBJ2-3	once	-	TGTGCCAGCAGGTCAGTCACAGATACGCAGTATTTT	CASRSVTDTQYF
TRBV9	TRBJ2-2	few	TRBD2	TGTGCCAGCAGCCCAGTTCAGCGGGGCACCGGGGAGCTGTTTTTT	CASSPVQRGTGELFF
TRBV4-1	TRBJ1-2	-	-	TGCGCCAGCAGCCAAGATGACGCGGGATTGCTTTTATATGGCTACACCTTC	CASSQDDAGLLLYGYTF
TRBV30	TRBJ2-1	-	TRBD1	TGTGCCTGGAGAGCCCCGGGACAGGGGAACAATGAGCAGTTCTTC	CAWRAPGQGNNEQFF
TRBV29-1	TRBJ2-3	few	-	TGCAGCGTTGAAGATCGAGGTCGCAGGGGATATTCCACAGATACGCAGTATTTT	CSVEDRGRRGYSTDTQYF
TRBV7-9	TRBJ1-4	few	-	TGTGCCAGTAGGGGCCCCGGTAATGAAAAACTGTTTTTT	CASRGPGNEKLFF
TRBV2	TRBJ1-5	few	TRBD1	TGTGCCAGCACCTCAAACAGGGGGAGAGGCAATCAGCCCCAGCATTTT	CASTSNRGRGNQPQHF
TRBV27	TRBJ2-3	few	-	TGTGCCAGCACCGCTGGTAGTCGGGGCACAGATACGCAGTATTTT	CASTAGSRGTDTQYF
TRBV19	TRBJ2-5	-	-	TGTGCCAGTAGTATAGACTATTGGCCAGAGACCCAGTACTTC	CASSIDYWPETQYF
TRBV29-1	TRBJ2-5	-	-	TGCAGCGCCGGAGACAGGCGAGAGACCCAGTACTTC	CSAGDRRETQYF
TRBV6-5	TRBJ1-2	once	TRBD1	TGTGCCAGCAGAACCTCCGCGGGACAGAACTATGGCTACACCTTC	CASRTSAGQNYGYTF
TRBV18	TRBJ2-7	few	-	TGTGCCAGCTCACCCTTAGACAACTCCTACGAGCAGTACTTC	CASSPLDNSYEQYF
TRBV5-1	TRBJ2-1	few	TRBD2	TGCGCCAGCAGCTTGGCCGGGACTAGTAGCGATGAGCAGTTCTTC	CASSLAGTSSDEQFF
TRBV2	TRBJ2-3	-	-	TGTGCCAGCAGCCTAGCGTTGGGTTCAGATACGCAGTATTTT	CASSLALGSDTQYF
TRBV29-1	TRBJ2-2	few	-	TGCAGCGCTACTTCGGTTGGCGGGGAGCTGTTTTTT	CSATSVGGELFF
TRBV4-1	TRBJ2-1	-	TRBD2	TGCGCCAGCAGCCAAGTTAGCGGGAGGGCCGATAATGAGCAGTTCTTC	CASSQVSGRADNEQFF
TRBV30	TRBJ2-4	-	-	TGTGCCTGGAGTGCATGGGGGGAAAACATTCAGTACTTC	CAWSAWGENIQYF
TRBV7-3	TRBJ2-5	few	-	TGTGCCAGCAGCTCCCAGAGGCAAGAGACCCAGTACTTC	CASSSQRQETQYF
TRBV27	TRBJ2-5	-	-	TGTGCCAGCAGTTACAGGAACTTGGGGGAGACCCAGTACTTC	CASSYRNLGETQYF
TRBV28	TRBJ2-5	-	-	TGTGCCAGCAGCCGTAGGGCAGGGGGGGAGACCCAGTACTTC	CASSRRAGGETQYF
TRBV29-1	TRBJ2-7	few	TRBD2	TGCAGCGTACTAGCGGCAAGCTCCTACGAGCAGTACTTC	CSVLAASSYEQYF
TRBV28	TRBJ2-1	-	TRBD2	TGTGCCAGCAGTTTACCGACTAGCGAGGGTGAGCAGTTCTTC	CASSLPTSEGEQFF
TRBV29-1	TRBJ2-7	-	TRBD1	TGCAGCGTTCGCACAGGGGGACCCTACGAGCAGTACTTC	CSVRTGGPYEQYF
TRBV29-1	TRBJ2-1	few	-	TGCAGCGTTGATAGTGGGAGCTCCTACAATGAGCAGTTCTTC	CSVDSGSSYNEQFF
TRBV19	TRBJ2-5	few	TRBD1	TGTGCCAGTAGTCCTGGACAGGGGTTAGAGACCCAGTACTTC	CASSPGQGLETQYF
TRBV19	TRBJ2-3	few	TRBD2	TGTGCCAGTAGTATGTTAGCGGGAGGGCCTCACGATACGCAGTATTTT	CASSMLAGGPHDTQYF
TRBV5-6	TRBJ2-5	few	TRBD2	TGTGCCAGCAGTAGACTAGCGCGGCAAGAGACCCAGTACTTC	CASSRLARQETQYF
TRBV6-5	TRBJ2-7	-	TRBD1	TGTGCCAGCAGTTACTTTACAGGGGACTACGAGCAGTACTTC	CASSYFTGDYEQYF
TRBV18	TRBJ2-1	-	TRBD1	TGTGCCAGCTCAGCAACGCCCGGTACAGGGGGATCCTACAATGAGCAGTTCTTC	CASSATPGTGGSYNEQFF
TRBV7-3	TRBJ2-3	-	TRBD2	TGTGCCAGCAGCTTAATAGCGGGAGATGAGAGAGATACGCAGTATTTT	CASSLIAGDERDTQYF
TRBV27	TRBJ2-7	once	TRBD2	TGTGCCAGCAGTTTACGAGGGGGAGCGGGAGGGCCTTTATCTCCCTACGAGCAGTACTTC	CASSLRGGAGGPLSPYEQYF
TRBV28	TRBJ1-5	few	-	TGTGCCAGCAGCAAAAGGGGCAATCAGCCCCAGCATTTT	CASSKRGNQPQHF
TRBV6-1	TRBJ2-4	-	-	TGTGCCGGGGGAGGAGGGACAGCCGTCAACATTCAGTACTTC	CAGGGGTAVNIQYF
TRBV10-2	TRBJ2-7	-	-	TGCGCCAGCAGCCTGGGACCGGGACAAACCTACGAGCAGTACTTC	CASSLGPGQTYEQYF
TRBV4-1	TRBJ2-5	-	-	TGCGCCAGCAGCCTTACCCCAGGTGGTCAAGAGACCCAGTACTTC	CASSLTPGGQETQYF
TRBV7-3	TRBJ2-1	-	TRBD2	TGTGCCAGCAGCCCCCGGATTGGGACTAGCGCAAATGAGCAGTTCTTC	CASSPRIGTSANEQFF